The clone carrying this T cell receptor beta chain was detected once. The CDR3 extends over 17 amino acids. V was clipped by 1 base and J by 5 bases, with 20 bases between them. Germline values: CDR1 SGHAT, CDR2 FQNNGV. These data are taken from a study of blood T cell repertoires in COVID-19. Libraries were prepared by immunoSEQ multiplex PCR; TCRdb keeps only in-frame clonotypes and omits some of them. The sample includes 100,000 or so clones, about 85% of them seen just once. The V gene is TRBV11-2, the J gene TRBJ2-5, with D unclear. Source material: peripheral blood. This clonotype originated in a man in his forties or fifties with acute or convalescent COVID-19. For the CDR3, the DNA is TGTGCCAGCAGCTTAGGAGCTCTGGCAGGTTGGGCGGAGACCCAGTACTTC. Its translation: CASSLGALAGWAETQYF.